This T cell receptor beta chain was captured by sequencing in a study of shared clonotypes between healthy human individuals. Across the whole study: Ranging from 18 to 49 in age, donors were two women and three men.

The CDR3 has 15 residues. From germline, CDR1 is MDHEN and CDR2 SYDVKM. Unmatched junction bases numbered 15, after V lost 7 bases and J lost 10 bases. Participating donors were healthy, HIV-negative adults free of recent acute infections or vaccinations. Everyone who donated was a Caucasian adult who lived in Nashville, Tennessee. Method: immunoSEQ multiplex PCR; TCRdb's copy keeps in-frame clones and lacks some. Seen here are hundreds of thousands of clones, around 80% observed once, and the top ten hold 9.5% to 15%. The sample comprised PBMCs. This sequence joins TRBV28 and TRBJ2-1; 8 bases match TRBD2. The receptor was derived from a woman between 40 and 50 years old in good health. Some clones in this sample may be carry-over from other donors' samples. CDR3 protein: CASNLQVGGRPEQFF. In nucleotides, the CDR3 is TGTGCCAGCAACCTCCAGGTGGGCGGGAGGCCAGAGCAGTTCTTC.